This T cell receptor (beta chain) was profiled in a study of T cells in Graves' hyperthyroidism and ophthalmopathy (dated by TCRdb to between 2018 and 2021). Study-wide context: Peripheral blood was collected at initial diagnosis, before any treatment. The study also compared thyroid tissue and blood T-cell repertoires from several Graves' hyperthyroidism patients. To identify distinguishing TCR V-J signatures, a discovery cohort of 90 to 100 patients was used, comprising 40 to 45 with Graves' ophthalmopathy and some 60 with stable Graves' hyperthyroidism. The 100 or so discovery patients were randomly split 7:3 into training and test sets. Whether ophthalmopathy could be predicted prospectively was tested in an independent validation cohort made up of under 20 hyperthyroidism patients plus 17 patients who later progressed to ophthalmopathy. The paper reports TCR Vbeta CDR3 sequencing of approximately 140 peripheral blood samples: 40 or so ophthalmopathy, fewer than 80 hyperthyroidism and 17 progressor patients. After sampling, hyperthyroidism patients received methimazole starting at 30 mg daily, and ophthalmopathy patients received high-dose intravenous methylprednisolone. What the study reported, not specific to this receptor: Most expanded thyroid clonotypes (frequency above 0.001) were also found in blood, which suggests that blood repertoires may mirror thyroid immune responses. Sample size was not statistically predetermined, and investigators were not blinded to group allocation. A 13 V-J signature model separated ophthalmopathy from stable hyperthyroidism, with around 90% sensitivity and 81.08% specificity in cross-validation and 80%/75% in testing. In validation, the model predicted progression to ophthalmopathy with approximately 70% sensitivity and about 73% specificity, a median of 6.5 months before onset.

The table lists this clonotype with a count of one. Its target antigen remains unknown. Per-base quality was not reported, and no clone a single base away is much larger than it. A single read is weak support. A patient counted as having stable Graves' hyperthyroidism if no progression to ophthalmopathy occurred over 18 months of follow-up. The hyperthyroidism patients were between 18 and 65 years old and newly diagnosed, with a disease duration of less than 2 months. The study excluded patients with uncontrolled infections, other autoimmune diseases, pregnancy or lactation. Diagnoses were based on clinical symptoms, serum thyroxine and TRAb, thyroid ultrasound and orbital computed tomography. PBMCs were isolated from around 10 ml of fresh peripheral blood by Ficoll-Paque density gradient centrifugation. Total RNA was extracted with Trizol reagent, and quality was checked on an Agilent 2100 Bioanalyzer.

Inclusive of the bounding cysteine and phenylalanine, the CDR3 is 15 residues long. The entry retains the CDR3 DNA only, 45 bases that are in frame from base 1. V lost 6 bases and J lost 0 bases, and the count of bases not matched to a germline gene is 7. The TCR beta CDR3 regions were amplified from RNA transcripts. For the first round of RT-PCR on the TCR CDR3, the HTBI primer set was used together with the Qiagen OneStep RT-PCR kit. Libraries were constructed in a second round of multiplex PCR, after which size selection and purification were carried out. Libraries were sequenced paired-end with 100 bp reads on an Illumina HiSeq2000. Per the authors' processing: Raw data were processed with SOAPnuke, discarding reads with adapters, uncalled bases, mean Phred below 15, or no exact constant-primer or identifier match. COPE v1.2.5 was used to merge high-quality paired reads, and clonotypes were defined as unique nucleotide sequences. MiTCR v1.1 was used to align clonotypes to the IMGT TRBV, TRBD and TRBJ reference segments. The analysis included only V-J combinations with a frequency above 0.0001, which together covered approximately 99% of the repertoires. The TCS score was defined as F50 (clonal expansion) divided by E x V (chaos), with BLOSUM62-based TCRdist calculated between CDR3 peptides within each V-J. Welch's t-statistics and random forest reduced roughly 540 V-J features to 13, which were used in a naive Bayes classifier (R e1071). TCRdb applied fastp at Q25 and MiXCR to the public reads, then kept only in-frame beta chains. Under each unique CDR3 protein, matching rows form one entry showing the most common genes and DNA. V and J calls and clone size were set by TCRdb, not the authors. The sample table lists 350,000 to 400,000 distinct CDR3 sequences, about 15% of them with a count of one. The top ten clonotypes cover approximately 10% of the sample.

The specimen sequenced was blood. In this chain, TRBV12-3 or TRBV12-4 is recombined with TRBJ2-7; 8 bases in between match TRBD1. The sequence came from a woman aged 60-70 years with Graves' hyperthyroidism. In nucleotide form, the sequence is TGTGCCAGCAGGGCGGGACAGGTAGTCTCCTACGAGCAGTACTTC. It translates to CASRAGQVVSYEQYF.